A selection of T cell receptor beta chains follows, all from one sample in a study of T cells in Graves' hyperthyroidism and ophthalmopathy. MiXCR, applied by TCRdb to the multiplex PCR reads, yields one record per CDR3 protein. The sample carries a few hundred thousand distinct CDR3 sequences, around 45% recorded once. Sample: peripheral blood or thyroid tissue (not recorded which). These receptors all come from a woman between 18 and 29 years old with Graves' hyperthyroidism. Each CDR3 is given without its conserved first and last residue. Fields, in order: V gene, CDR3 protein.

v_gene: TRBV7-9
CDR3aa: ASSSGRGYEQY

v_gene: TRBV14
CDR3aa: ASSQPNSGTADYEQY

v_gene: TRBV20-1
CDR3aa: SPGPGGPYNEQF

v_gene: TRBV2
CDR3aa: ASSQYIGPPITDTQY

v_gene: TRBV7-2
CDR3aa: ASSLARWDEQF

v_gene: TRBV20-1
CDR3aa: SAKTGESPLH

v_gene: TRBV5-1
CDR3aa: ASSQDPTGGTNEKLF

v_gene: TRBV29-1
CDR3aa: SIEDWQNTGELF

v_gene: TRBV10-3
CDR3aa: AISKTSGRAYEQY

v_gene: TRBV2
CDR3aa: ASSEGNLNEQF

v_gene: TRBV29-1
CDR3aa: SSRGLGVEETQY

v_gene: TRBV18
CDR3aa: ASSPPTSLETQY

v_gene: TRBV20-1
CDR3aa: SAFSPGQGHGYT

v_gene: TRBV10-2
CDR3aa: ASSAMGQGAGYGYT

v_gene: TRBV9
CDR3aa: ASSVGTQTDYGYT

v_gene: TRBV11-2
CDR3aa: ASSPGLRGRDSGNTIY

v_gene: TRBV6-5
CDR3aa: ASSGPGGTAGYT

v_gene: TRBV4-2
CDR3aa: ASSQDVVTSGKYEQY

v_gene: TRBV7-9
CDR3aa: ASSLGWTGELF

v_gene: TRBV12-3/TRBV12-4
CDR3aa: ASSHGLAGSYEQY

v_gene: TRBV6-6
CDR3aa: ASRPDPLVGGYT

v_gene: TRBV10-3
CDR3aa: AISPGTGDEQY

v_gene: TRBV5-1
CDR3aa: ASSLDNIQIEQY

v_gene: TRBV20-1
CDR3aa: SARDLTGGSEKLF

v_gene: TRBV2
CDR3aa: AARGGASTEAF

v_gene: TRBV15
CDR3aa: ATSWDRGANVLT

v_gene: TRBV3-1
CDR3aa: ASSQTGGLAHEQY

v_gene: TRBV15
CDR3aa: ATSTPGGRLYNEQF

v_gene: TRBV18
CDR3aa: ASQQGVNQPQH

v_gene: TRBV7-9
CDR3aa: ASTLWRTANTGELF